A single sample is the source of the 9 T cell receptor beta chains below, sequenced in a study of cytomegalovirus exposure and HLA in healthy donors. Both 60 Vbeta primers and 13 Jbeta primers went into the PCR. Only in-frame clones appear in the TCRdb table, and some are missing; sequencing was by immunoSEQ multiplex PCR. The table lists about 130,000 clones. Sequencing was carried out using PBMCs. Every receptor here comes from a woman in her sixties in good health and CMV-seronegative.

Turning to this clone: An end of the junction differs from the germline gene, which may be a read error. This chain links TRBV6-1 with TRBJ2-3; TRBD2 agrees at 8 bases. The length of the CDR3 is 16 residues. CDR1 and CDR2 from the germline V gene are MNHNS and SASEGT. CDR3 amino acids: CASREVGTRRTDTQYF. The CDR3 DNA reads as TGTGCCAGCAGGGAAGTCGGGACTAGGCGAACAGATACGCAGTATTTT.

This chain connects TRBV2 to TRBJ1-1; no clear D. V lost 7 bases to trimming and J lost 4 bases, with 10 bases between them. The germline gives CDR1 SNHLY, CDR2 FYNNEI. The CDR3 spans 12 residues. CDR3 sequence reads: CASNRELTEAFF. DNA of the CDR3: TGTGCCAGCAATCGAGAGCTCACTGAAGCTTTCTTT.

The chain combines TRBV10-3 with TRBJ2-7; 12 positions agree with TRBD1. Trimming took 3 bases from V and 6 from J; bases not matched to a gene: 9. This CDR3 comprises 16 residues. The germline V gene encodes CDR1 ENHRY and CDR2 SYGVKD. In DNA, the CDR3 is TGTGCCATCAGTGATGTTCCGGGACAGGGGGCCGGCGAGCAGTACTTC. Its translation is CAISDVPGQGAGEQYF.

The genes are TRBV4-1 and TRBJ1-5, with TRBD1 as a possible D gene (5 bases). The ends were cut back, 4 bases at V and 5 bases at J, with 21 bases in the middle. This CDR3 is built from 17 residues. The germline V gene encodes CDR1 MGHRA and CDR2 YSYEKL. This CDR3 reads CASSPTSIDSKDQPQHF. The CDR3 region has the DNA TGCGCCAGCAGCCCAACCTCAATCGACAGTAAAGATCAGCCCCAGCATTTT.

A note on this clone: At the DNA level, this CDR3 is encoded by other sequences in the same sample as well. The CDR3 region is CASSPGANTEAFF. The CDR3, as DNA: TGTGCCAGCTCACCAGGAGCCAACACTGAAGCTTTCTTT. The chain has TRBV18 and TRBJ1-1, with D hard to call. This CDR3 has 13 amino acids. Per germline, CDR1 KGHSH and CDR2 LQKENI. V was shortened by 2 bases and J by 2 bases, with 6 bases between the two germline ends.

The chain combines TRBV18 with TRBJ2-5; 8 bases are a match to TRBD2. Per germline, CDR1 KGHSH and CDR2 LQKENI. The CDR3 covers 13 residues. Trimming at V came to 6 bases and at J to 3 bases, leaving 3 bases not matched to a gene. As DNA, the CDR3 is TGTGCCAGCTCCCCGGGGGGGGAAGAGACCCAGTACTTC. It translates to CASSPGGEETQYF.

The CDR3 DNA reads as TGTGCCAGCAACAGGCAAGAGACCCAGTACTTC. Translation: CASNRQETQYF. J is TRBJ2-5 and V is TRBV27; maybe TRBD1 (5 bases). Per the germline V gene, CDR1 is MNHEY and CDR2 is SMNVEV (reference sequence). V was trimmed by 7 bases and J by 2 bases, leaving 5 bases between them. This CDR3 has 11 residues.

This chain joins TRBV6-5 and TRBJ2-7, with 10 bases that match TRBD1. Germline assignment: CDR1 MNHEY and CDR2 SVGAGI. CDR3 length equals 15 residues. With V trimmed by 6 bases and J by 4 bases, 9 bases remained unmatched. CDR3 nucleotides: TGTGCCAGCAGCCGAAGGGACAGGGGTATTTACGAGCAGTACTTC. Translation: CASSRRDRGIYEQYF.

The chain employs TRBV7-3 and TRBJ2-1, with D maybe TRBD1 (6 bases). The germline CDR1 and CDR2 sequences are SGHTA and FQGTGA. V lost 1 base, J lost 9 bases, and 10 bases lay in between. The CDR3 loop spans 13 amino acids. The CDR3 DNA follows: TGTGCCAGCAGCTTAAGCGTCAGGGGTGAGCAGTTCTTC. Residues: CASSLSVRGEQFF.